This T cell receptor beta chain was sequenced for a study of blood T cell repertoires in COVID-19. Study context: The United States, Italy and Spain supplied acute and convalescent COVID-19 samples.

Sequencing was performed with immunoSEQ multiplex PCR; in TCRdb, only in-frame clones are kept and a portion is missing. The sample shows a few hundred thousand clones, less than 90% of them seen only once. CDR3 length: 15 amino acids. Germline V lookup: CDR1 MGHRA, CDR2 YSYEKL. V was cut by 1 base and J by 5 bases, with 12 bases left in between. V is TRBV4-1 and J is TRBJ1-5; possibly TRBD1 for D (5 bases). This clonotype was sampled from a man aged 55 to 69 with acute or convalescent COVID-19. The sequencing input was peripheral blood. CDR3 region: CASSQATGLDQPQHF. In DNA, the CDR3 is TGCGCCAGCAGCCAAGCAACAGGTTTAGATCAGCCCCAGCATTTT.